The 8 T cell receptor beta chains reported below all come from one sample, sequenced in a study of T cell responses to AZD1222 COVID-19 vaccine. Clones were read by immunoSEQ multiplex PCR, and TCRdb kept only the in-frame ones, dropping some. The table has about 120,000 clones, around 90% seen once; the top ten hold about 2.5%. This sample comprised peripheral blood, obtained 28 days after the second AZD1222 dose. The source is an adult who received the AZD1222 COVID-19 vaccine.

The sample holds a few counts of this clone. This chain uses TRBV3-1 (or the pseudogene TRBV3-2) with TRBJ2-3; tentative D call: TRBD2 (6 bases). The CDR3 sequence is 16 residues long. Germline loops: CDR1 LGHDT, CDR2 YNNKEL (reference sequence). Trimming removed 4 bases from V and 2 bases from J, with 16 bases in between. CDR3 in amino acids: CASSLTPAGPTDTQYF. The CDR3 DNA sequence: TGTGCCAGCAGCCTCACCCCCGCGGGACCCACAGATACGCAGTATTTT.

J is TRBJ2-1 and V is TRBV6-2 or TRBV6-3; a weak D match, TRBD2 (5 bases). CDR3 length: 17 amino acids. CDR1 is MNHEY, CDR2 SVGEGT, per germline. V was trimmed by 2 bases and J by 5 bases, leaving 19 bases between them. Written as DNA, the CDR3 is TGTGCCAGCAGTTACCTAGTGCGGGCGAGTTGGGACAATGAGCAGTTCTTC. Translating gives CASSYLVRASWDNEQFF.

About this clone: A read error may account for a junction end that differs from germline. The rearrangement joins TRBV19 to TRBJ2-2; 7 positions match TRBD2. Germline assignment: CDR1 LNHDA and CDR2 SQIVND (reference sequence). This CDR3 comprises 15 residues. The CDR3 region has the DNA TGTGCCAGCAGTATCGGGGGGACCTTGTCCGGGGAGCTGTTTTTT. Amino acids: CASSIGGTLSGELFF.

Comment on this clone: This specimen includes other DNA sequences encoding the same CDR3. This sequence joins TRBV4-2 and TRBJ1-4; D is unclear. The CDR3 contains 12 residues. Germline CDR1 LGHNA, CDR2 YNFKEQ. Trimming shortened V by 0 bases and J by 8 bases, and 4 bases separated the two germline ends. CDR3 protein: CASSQDREKLFF. CDR3 DNA: TGTGCCAGCAGCCAAGACCGAGAAAAACTGTTTTTT.

This sequence joins TRBV29-1 and TRBJ2-7, with D unclear. Between the trimmed V and J ends, which lost 6 bases and 2 bases, there was a span of 14 bases. Germline lookup yields CDR1 SQVTM and CDR2 ANQGSEA. The CDR3 totals 13 residues. The chain's CDR3 is CSVDGAGTYEQYF. CDR3 coding DNA: TGCAGCGTGGACGGAGCCGGTACCTACGAGCAGTACTTC.

The chain combines TRBV5-1 with TRBJ1-1; possible D gene TRBD1, 5 bases. Germline V gives CDR1 SGHRS, CDR2 YFSETQ. The CDR3 contains 17 residues. Trimming removed 7 bases at V and 0 bases at J, with 22 bases between. The DNA for the CDR3 is TGCGCCAGCCGCGGCTGGGGCCCGCGGGGCTTGAACACTGAAGCTTTCTTT. Protein sequence: CASRGWGPRGLNTEAFF.

The chain links TRBV12-2 to TRBJ1-2; TRBD1 was called by the table and not checked on the DNA. TRBV12-2 is termed a pseudogene. This CDR3 contains 15 residues. The CDR3 spells CASRSTGGANYGYTF. DNA of the CDR3: TGTGCAAGTCGCTCGACAGGGGGAGCTAACTATGGCTACACCTTC.

The rearrangement links TRBV19 to TRBJ1-5; 8 bases agree with TRBD1. Trimming cost V 7 bases and J 6 bases; bases outside gene matches: 11. The germline CDR1 and CDR2 sequences are LNHDA and SQIVND (reference sequence). The CDR3 covers 15 residues. CDR3 sequence (DNA): TGTGCCAGTAACGGTAGGCAGGGGGCAGCTCAGCCCCAGCATTTT. Encoded protein: CASNGRQGAAQPQHF.